This T cell receptor beta chain comes out of a study of blood T cells in healthy people across ages. Study outcomes and limitations: The study found more naive CD4+ cells and higher diversity in long-lived than aged donors.

This clonotype came up a few times. Its antigen is unidentified. Together with a sample-barcoded 5' primer, a J-beta primer mix was included in a second PCR lasting about 6 to 11 cycles. Samples each returned at least 2.5 million CDR3-containing paired-end reads. TCRdb passed the 5' RACE reads through MiXCR, listing each CDR3 protein once. The data contain 1.6 million or so distinct CDR3 sequences, about 31% of them seen just once; the ten biggest clones take up roughly 12%. The CDR3 spans 14 residues. With 3 bases removed from V and 0 bases from J, the gap between germline ends came to 6 bases. Germline V CDR1 and CDR2: LNHNV, YYDKDF (reference sequence).

The chain joins TRBV15 to TRBJ1-5; D ambiguous. The TCR was taken from a woman in her twenties or thirties in good health. Sequenced sample: blood. The CDR3 DNA reads as TGTGCCACCAGCAGGGTTTATAGCAATCAGCCCCAGCATTTT. Encoded protein: CATSRVYSNQPQHF.